This T cell receptor (beta chain) is drawn from a study of CD8 T cells in Susac syndrome. The authors negatively isolated CD8+ and CD4+ T cells and FACS-enriched TEMRA cells. The germline V gene encodes CDR1 DFQATT and CDR2 SNEGSKA (reference sequence). Trimming pared 6 bases from V and 0 bases from J, leaving 12 bases between. This CDR3 has 15 residues. An amount of RNA that ranged from roughly 0.45 to 1 ug was reverse transcribed with random hexamers. TCRdb re-called the immunoSEQ multiplex PCR reads with MiXCR, one entry per CDR3 protein. The sample consists of about 210,000 distinct CDR3 sequences, 95% of them appearing once.

Sequencing was performed on CD4+ T cells from PBMCs. This receptor was taken from a human donor with multiple sclerosis. The rearrangement uses TRBV20-1 and TRBJ1-6; unclear D gene. The CDR3 DNA sequence: TGCAGTGCCCTACGCCGAGTCTCCTATAATTCACCCCTCCACTTT. It translates to CSALRRVSYNSPLHF.